The 32 T cell receptor beta chains presented below share a single source sample, sequenced in a study of T cells in localized non-small cell lung cancer (TCRdb year 2020). The library was prepared using the immunoSEQ multiplex PCR assay. The clones in this table, taken by TCRdb from immuneACCESS, are in-frame only. Not every clone is retained; where verified, under half of the shortfall comes from an unresolved V gene, and the cause of the rest is unknown. Across this sample there are approximately 83,000 clones, with 85% to 90% seen only once. The top ten clones comprise roughly 20% of the sample. Here the sequenced sample was peripheral blood, taken before any cancer treatment. These receptors all stem from a woman between 35 and 70 years old with stage I squamous cell lung carcinoma.

V gene TRBV5-1 combines with J gene TRBJ1-5; no clear D. The CDR3 runs 13 residues. CDR1 and CDR2 from the germline V gene are SGHRS and YFSETQ. V dropped 0 bases and J dropped 5 bases, with 6 bases sitting between them. CDR3 residues: CASSLGVDQPQHF. CDR3 sequence (DNA): TGCGCCAGCAGCTTGGGGGTGGATCAGCCCCAGCATTTT.

CDR3 protein: CASSFPRQGGGELFF. CDR3 nucleotides: TGTGCCAGCAGCTTTCCTCGACAGGGTGGCGGGGAGCTGTTTTTT. The chain has TRBV7-9 and TRBJ2-2; 7 bases match TRBD1. Per the germline V gene, CDR1 is SEHNR and CDR2 is FQNEAQ (reference sequence). This CDR3 contains 15 residues. J was trimmed by 7 bases and V by 3 bases; bases with no gene match: 8.

The table lists this clone with a count of one. This chain links TRBV6-1 with TRBJ2-2; TRBD2 aligns across 10 bases. Trimming took 3 bases from V and 2 from J; bases not matched to a gene: 9. The germline V gene has CDR1 MNHNS and CDR2 SASEGT. The CDR3 contains 18 residues. CDR3 coding DNA: TGTGCCAGCAGTGAGAATCTATTAGCGGGGGGAAACACCGGGGAGCTGTTTTTT. Translating gives CASSENLLAGGNTGELFF.

The V call is TRBV27, the J call TRBJ1-5; 7 bases agree with TRBD1. The ends lost 6 bases at V and 7 bases at J; junction bases unmatched: 6. Germline assignment: CDR1 MNHEY and CDR2 SMNVEV (reference sequence). This CDR3 contains 13 residues. This CDR3 is CASRTGVEQPQHF. The CDR3 DNA is TGTGCCAGCAGAACAGGGGTTGAACAGCCCCAGCATTTT.

J is TRBJ1-1 and V is TRBV11-2; D possibly corresponds to TRBD1 (5 bases). Germline CDR1 is SGHAT and CDR2 is FQNNGV. The CDR3 length is 15 residues. V lost 4 bases and J lost 3, with 15 bases in between. In DNA form, the CDR3 reads TGTGCCAGCAGCTCCCCAGGGACTCGGGACACTGAAGCTTTCTTT. This encodes CASSSPGTRDTEAFF.

The V call is TRBV20-1, the J call TRBJ1-1; possible D gene TRBD1, 5 bases. Germline V gene lookup returns CDR1 DFQATT and CDR2 SNEGSKA (reference sequence). There are 11 residues in the CDR3. The CDR3 region has the DNA TGCAGCGTGGAAGGGGACACTGAAGCTTTCTTT. It specifies CSVEGDTEAFF.

V gene TRBV2 combines with J gene TRBJ1-1; TRBD1 aligns across 8 bases. The junction had 7 bases not matched to a gene; V was cut back by 5 bases and J by 5 bases. Germline-derived CDR1 and CDR2 are SNHLY and FYNNEI. The CDR3 length is 14 residues. CDR3 in DNA: TGTGCCAGCAGTACTGACAGGGGAGGTACTGAAGCTTTCTTT. This codes for CASSTDRGGTEAFF.

The V and J genes are TRBV19 and TRBJ1-6; no definite D call. From germline, CDR1 is LNHDA and CDR2 SQIVND (reference sequence). Between the trimmed V and J ends, which lost 5 bases and 0 bases, there was a span of 20 bases. The CDR3 runs 19 residues. The CDR3 region has the DNA TGTGCCAGTAGTCCCGACTTCCTACCTCTGAGCTCCTATAATTCACCCCTCCACTTT. It encodes CASSPDFLPLSSYNSPLHF.

The rearrangement links TRBV5-3 to TRBJ2-5; no clear D gene. TRBV5-3 is given ORF status, its function remaining uncertain. The CDR3 is made up of 14 amino acids. V was cut by 0 bases and J by 5 bases, with 11 bases left in between. CDR3 nucleotides: TGTGCCAGAAGCTTGGCGACGAACTATGAGACCCAGTACTTC. Protein product: CARSLATNYETQYF.

V gene TRBV11-2 combines with J gene TRBJ1-2; D ambiguous. The CDR3 is made up of 12 amino acids. V was shortened by 1 base and J by 5 bases, with 5 bases between the two germline ends. Germline V gene lookup returns CDR1 SGHAT and CDR2 FQNNGV. CDR3 nucleotide sequence: TGTGCCAGCAGCTTAGCGGGGTATGGCTACACCTTC. Translating gives CASSLAGYGYTF.

The chain's CDR3 is CASSAGGAWGTDTQYF. In DNA form, the CDR3 reads TGTGCCAGCAGCGCGGGTGGGGCGTGGGGCACAGATACGCAGTATTTT. The genes are TRBV21-1 and TRBJ2-3. TRBV21-1 is labeled a pseudogene. CDR3 length equals 16 residues.

In its sample, this clone was seen once. The V and J genes are TRBV5-5 and TRBJ1-2, with D possibly matching TRBD1 (5 bases). The germline V gene has CDR1 SGHKS and CDR2 YYEKEE (reference sequence). V lost 4 bases, J lost 2 bases, and 15 bases lay in between. The CDR3 is 15 amino acids. Here the CDR3 DNA reads TGTGCCAGCAGCGTTTCGGGACCGACCAACTATGGCTACACCTTC. As protein: CASSVSGPTNYGYTF.

This chain links TRBV28 with TRBJ1-1; 7 bases line up with TRBD1. CDR1 and CDR2 (germline): MDHEN, SYDVKM. V was clipped by 6 bases and J by 13 bases; unmatched bases: 14. The CDR3 spans 13 residues. CDR3 residues: CASSRINQGDFFF. The DNA of the CDR3 is TGTGCCAGCAGCCGCATCAACCAGGGGGATTTTTTCTTT.

Comment on this clone: Compared with germline, one end of the junction differs, possibly owing to a read error. This chain joins TRBV5-8 and TRBJ2-2, with a tentative D call TRBD2 (6 bases). CDR3 length: 17 amino acids. Germline CDR1 and CDR2: SGHTS and YDEGEE. CDR3 bases: TGTGCCAGCAGCCAGTTTATGGGGACTTCACTCACCTGGGAGCTGTTTTTT. This sequence encodes CASSQFMGTSLTWELFF.

The chain couples TRBV18 to TRBJ1-1, with D possibly TRBD1 on 5 matching bases. V was cut by 4 bases and J by 4 bases, with 10 bases left in between. CDR3 length: 13 residues. Germline V gives CDR1 KGHSH, CDR2 LQKENI. The DNA for the CDR3 is TGTGCCAGCTCACAGGGGATTGGCACTGAAGCTTTCTTT. Translation: CASSQGIGTEAFF.

The rearrangement joins TRBV5-8 to TRBJ1-1; D not certain. V lost 2 bases to trimming and J lost 3 bases, with 11 bases between them. Germline lookup yields CDR1 SGHTS and CDR2 YDEGEE. The CDR3 contains 14 residues. This chain's CDR3 is CASSFNDYHTEAFF. The CDR3 region has the DNA TGTGCCAGCAGCTTTAACGATTATCACACTGAAGCTTTCTTT.

This clone was seen only once. The chain recombines TRBV5-1 with TRBJ2-2; 8 bases align to TRBD1. The CDR3 covers 15 residues. Germline loops: CDR1 SGHRS, CDR2 YFSETQ. V was clipped by 0 bases and J by 5 bases; unmatched bases: 3. Here the CDR3 DNA reads TGCGCCAGCAGCTTGGGGACAGGGTCGACCGGGGAGCTGTTTTTT. This codes for CASSLGTGSTGELFF.

This chain joins TRBV4-1 and TRBJ1-6; TRBD1 matches at 7 bases. This CDR3 has 16 amino acids. Germline V gene data show CDR1 as MGHRA and CDR2 as YSYEKL. Trimming cost V 2 bases and J 5 bases; bases outside gene matches: 6. The CDR3 sequence: CASSQNAGQHNSPLHF. The CDR3 nucleotides read TGCGCCAGCAGCCAAAACGCGGGACAGCATAATTCACCCCTCCACTTT.

The rearrangement uses TRBV2 and TRBJ1-5; 9 positions agree with TRBD1. The CDR3 contains 14 residues. The ends lost 4 bases at V and 2 bases at J; junction bases unmatched: 0. Germline V gene sequence: CDR1 SNHLY, CDR2 FYNNEI. The CDR3 loop is CASSGTGGNQPQHF. The CDR3 DNA sequence: TGTGCCAGCAGTGGGACAGGGGGCAATCAGCCCCAGCATTTT.

The V call is TRBV27, the J call TRBJ1-2; D ambiguous. Looked up from germline, CDR1 is MNHEY and CDR2 is SMNVEV (reference sequence). The V and J ends lost 5 bases and 3 bases respectively, with 4 bases between them. The CDR3 is made up of 11 amino acids. CDR3 nucleotides: TGTGCCAGCAGTCGCGACTATGGCTACACCTTC. It encodes CASSRDYGYTF.

The chain combines TRBV30 with TRBJ1-2; D unclear. Germline lookup yields CDR1 GTSNPN and CDR2 SVGIG (reference sequence). The CDR3 has 12 amino acids. V gave up 3 bases and J gave up 4 bases, with 9 bases separating them. CDR3 in amino acids: CAWSHRAYGYTF. In DNA form, the CDR3 reads TGTGCCTGGAGCCACCGGGCCTATGGCTACACCTTC.

The chain uses TRBV18 and TRBJ2-5, with 9 bases lining up with TRBD1. Per the germline V gene, CDR1 is KGHSH and CDR2 is LQKENI. After removal of 5 bases from V and 5 bases from J, the junction contained 6 bases not matched to a gene. This CDR3 region has 14 residues. CDR3 protein: CASSSQGAGETQYF. CDR3 coding DNA: TGTGCCAGCTCATCACAGGGGGCAGGGGAGACCCAGTACTTC.

Points on this clone: At the DNA level, this CDR3 is encoded by other sequences in the same sample as well. The genes are TRBV5-1 and TRBJ2-2; 7 positions match TRBD1. V lost 0 bases, J lost 6 bases, and 2 bases stayed unmatched. Germline V gives CDR1 SGHRS, CDR2 YFSETQ. CDR3 size: 14 residues. The CDR3 nucleotides read TGCGCCAGCAGCTTGGGGCAGGGGGCCGGGGAGCTGTTTTTT. It yields the protein CASSLGQGAGELFF.

J is TRBJ1-4 and V is TRBV7-8; 10 bases map to TRBD1. The CDR3 covers 17 residues. The V and J ends lost 1 base and 8 bases, in that order; junction bases with no gene match: 10. CDR1 is SGHVS, CDR2 FQNEAQ, per germline. The CDR3 loop is CASSLGVSGQGYEKLFF. The CDR3 region has the DNA TGTGCCAGCAGCTTAGGAGTTTCGGGACAGGGGTACGAAAAACTGTTTTTT.

The rearrangement joins TRBV18 to TRBJ1-2; TRBD1 aligns across 11 bases. This CDR3 has 14 residues. Germline CDR1 is KGHSH and CDR2 is LQKENI. With V trimmed by 2 bases and J by 4 bases, 0 bases remained unmatched. CDR3 coding DNA: TGTGCCAGCTCACCAGGGACAGGGGGCTATGGCTACACCTTC. The encoded protein is CASSPGTGGYGYTF.

This chain's CDR3 is CASSFLPALGQGVVDEQYF. The DNA of the CDR3 is TGTGCCAGCAGCTTCCTACCTGCCCTTGGACAGGGGGTTGTGGACGAGCAGTACTTC. The chain recombines TRBV9 with TRBJ2-7; TRBD1 matches 10 bases. Germline CDR1 is SGDLS and CDR2 is YYNGEE. V lost 4 bases, J lost 5 bases, and 21 bases stayed unmatched. The CDR3 runs 19 residues.

The CDR3 bases are TGTGCCAGTAGGAGTCCTATGGGTAATTCACCCCTCCACTTT. It translates to CASRSPMGNSPLHF. V and J are TRBV19 and TRBJ1-6; D remains unclear. V lost 6 bases and J 6 bases, leaving 12 bases between the germline ends. CDR3 length: 14 amino acids. Germline CDR1 is LNHDA and CDR2 is SQIVND (reference sequence).

The chain recombines TRBV30 with TRBJ1-2; D remains unclear. Trimming removed 5 bases at V and 5 bases at J, with 12 bases between. This CDR3 region has 12 residues. Germline V gives CDR1 GTSNPN, CDR2 SVGIG (reference sequence). As DNA, the CDR3 is TGTGCCTGGGGTTACCCCGGATATGGCTACACCTTC. This translates into CAWGYPGYGYTF.

This rearrangement joins TRBV27 to TRBJ1-6; 7 bases are a match to TRBD1. This CDR3 is built from 13 residues. From germline, CDR1 is MNHEY and CDR2 SMNVEV (reference sequence). V dropped 6 bases and J dropped 10; count of bases not matched to a gene: 6. In nucleotides, the CDR3 is TGTGCCAGCAGCACCGCAGGGGGGTCACCCCTCCACTTT. Protein sequence: CASSTAGGSPLHF.

This clone is categorized as medium-sized. This CDR3 is also generated by other DNA sequences in the sample. V gene TRBV7-3 combines with J gene TRBJ2-1; 12 nucleotides align to TRBD2. V dropped 5 bases and J dropped 6; count of bases not matched to a gene: 8. Germline loops: CDR1 SGHTA, CDR2 FQGTGA. The CDR3 runs 16 residues. The CDR3 here is CASSLSLAGGVNEQFF. CDR3 bases: TGTGCCAGCAGCCTTTCACTAGCGGGGGGAGTCAATGAGCAGTTCTTC.

The rearrangement links TRBV21-1 to TRBJ1-1; the tabulated D call, TRBD1, remains unverified against the DNA. TRBV21-1 is shown as a pseudogene. This CDR3 comprises 14 residues. The DNA of the CDR3 is TGTGCCAGCAGCAGGGGCGCTGGACGTCCTGAAGCTTTCTTT. Translated, it gives CASSRGAGRPEAFF.

The V and J genes are TRBV6-1 and TRBJ2-7; 13 bases fit TRBD2. CDR1 is MNHNS, CDR2 SASEGT, per germline. This CDR3 is built from 14 residues. V lost 10 bases to trimming and J lost 2 bases; unmatched junction nucleotides: 5. CDR3 coding DNA: TGTGCCACCGGACTAGCGGGGGCCCCCTACGAGCAGTACTTC. It codes for CATGLAGAPYEQYF.